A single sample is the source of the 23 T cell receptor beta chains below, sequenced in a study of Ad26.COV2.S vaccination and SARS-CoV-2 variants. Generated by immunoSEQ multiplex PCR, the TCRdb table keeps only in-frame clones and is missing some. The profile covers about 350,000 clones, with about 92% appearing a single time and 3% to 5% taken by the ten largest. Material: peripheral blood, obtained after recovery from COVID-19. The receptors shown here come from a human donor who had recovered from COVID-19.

In nucleotides, the CDR3 is TGTGCCAGCAGAGCGACCCCGGGACACAGCTCTGGAAACACCATATATTTT. Translated, it gives CASRATPGHSSGNTIYF. The gene calls are TRBV11-2 and TRBJ1-3, with D perhaps matching TRBD1 (6 bases). The CDR3 sequence is 17 residues long. The V and J ends lost 6 bases and 0 bases respectively, with 18 bases between them. CDR1 is SGHAT, CDR2 FQNNGV, per germline.

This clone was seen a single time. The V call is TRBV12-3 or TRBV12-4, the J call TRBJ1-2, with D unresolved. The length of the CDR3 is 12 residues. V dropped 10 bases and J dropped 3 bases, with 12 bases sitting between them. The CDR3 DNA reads TGTGCCATTTATACGGGCTACTATGGCTACACCTTC. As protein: CAIYTGYYGYTF.

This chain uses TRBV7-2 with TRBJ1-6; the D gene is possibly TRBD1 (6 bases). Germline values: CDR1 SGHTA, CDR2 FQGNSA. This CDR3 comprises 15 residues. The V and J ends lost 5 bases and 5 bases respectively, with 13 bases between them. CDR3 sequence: CASSPTGQHNSPLHF. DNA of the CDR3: TGTGCCAGCAGCCCGACTGGACAGCATAATTCACCCCTCCACTTT.

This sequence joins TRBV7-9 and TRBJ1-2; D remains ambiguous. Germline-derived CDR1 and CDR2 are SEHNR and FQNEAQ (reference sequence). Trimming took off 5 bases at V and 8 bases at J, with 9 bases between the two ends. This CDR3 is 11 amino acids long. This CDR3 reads CASSATSGYTF. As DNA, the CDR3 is TGTGCCAGCAGCGCTACCTCGGGCTACACCTTC.

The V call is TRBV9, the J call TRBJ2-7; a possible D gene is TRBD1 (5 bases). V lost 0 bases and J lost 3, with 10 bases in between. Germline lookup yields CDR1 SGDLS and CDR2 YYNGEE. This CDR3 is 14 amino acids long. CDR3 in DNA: TGTGCCAGCAGCGTAGGGGGCGCCGTCTACGAGCAGTACTTC. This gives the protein CASSVGGAVYEQYF.

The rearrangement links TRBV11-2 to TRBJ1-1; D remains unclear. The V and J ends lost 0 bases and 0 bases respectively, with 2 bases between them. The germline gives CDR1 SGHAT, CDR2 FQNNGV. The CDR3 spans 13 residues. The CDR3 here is CASSLELNTEAFF. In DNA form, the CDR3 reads TGTGCCAGCAGCTTAGAGTTGAACACTGAAGCTTTCTTT.

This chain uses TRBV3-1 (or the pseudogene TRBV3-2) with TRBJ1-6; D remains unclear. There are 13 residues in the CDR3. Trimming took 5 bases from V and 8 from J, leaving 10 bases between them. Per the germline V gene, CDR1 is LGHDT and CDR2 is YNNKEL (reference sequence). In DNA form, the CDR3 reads TGTGCCAGCAGCAGGGCTGCGGATTCACCCCTCCACTTT. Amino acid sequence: CASSRAADSPLHF.

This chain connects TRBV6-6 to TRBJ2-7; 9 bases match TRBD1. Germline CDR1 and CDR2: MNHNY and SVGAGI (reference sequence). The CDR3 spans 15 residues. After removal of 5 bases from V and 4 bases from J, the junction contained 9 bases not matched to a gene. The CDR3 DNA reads TGTGCCAGCAGTACAGGGGGCGGGAAGAGTTACGAGCAGTACTTC. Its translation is CASSTGGGKSYEQYF.

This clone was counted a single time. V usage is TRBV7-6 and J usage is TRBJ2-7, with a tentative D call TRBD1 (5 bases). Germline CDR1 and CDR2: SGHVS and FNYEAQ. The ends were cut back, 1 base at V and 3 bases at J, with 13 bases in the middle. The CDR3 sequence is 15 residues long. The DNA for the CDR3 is TGTGCCAGCAGCTTAGAGGCACAGGCTCTCTACGAGCAGTACTTC. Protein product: CASSLEAQALYEQYF.

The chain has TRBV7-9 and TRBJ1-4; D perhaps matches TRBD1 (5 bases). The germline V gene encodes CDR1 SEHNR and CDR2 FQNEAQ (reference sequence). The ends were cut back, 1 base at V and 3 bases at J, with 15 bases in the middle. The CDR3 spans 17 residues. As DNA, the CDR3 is TGTGCCAGCAGCTTAGGACAGCCCCCTGGGGCTAATGAAAAACTGTTTTTT. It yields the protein CASSLGQPPGANEKLFF.

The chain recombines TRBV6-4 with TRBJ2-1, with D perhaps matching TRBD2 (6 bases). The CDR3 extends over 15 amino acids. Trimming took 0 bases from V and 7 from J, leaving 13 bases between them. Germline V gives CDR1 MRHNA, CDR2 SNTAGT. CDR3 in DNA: TGTGCCAGCAGTGACTCGGGGGGTTTGAAAAATGAGCAGTTCTTC. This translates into CASSDSGGLKNEQFF.

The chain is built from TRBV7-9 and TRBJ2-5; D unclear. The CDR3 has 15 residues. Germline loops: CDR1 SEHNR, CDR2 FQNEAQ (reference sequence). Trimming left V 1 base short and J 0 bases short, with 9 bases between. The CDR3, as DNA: TGTGCCAGCAGCTTAGACTCACCGTACCAAGAGACCCAGTACTTC. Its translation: CASSLDSPYQETQYF.

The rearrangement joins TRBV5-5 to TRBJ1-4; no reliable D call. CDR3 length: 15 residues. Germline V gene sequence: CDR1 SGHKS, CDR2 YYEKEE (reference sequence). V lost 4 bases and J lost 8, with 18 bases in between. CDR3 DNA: TGTGCCAGCAGCCCCCGTGAGCTCGCGGGGGAAAAACTGTTTTTT. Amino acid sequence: CASSPRELAGEKLFF.

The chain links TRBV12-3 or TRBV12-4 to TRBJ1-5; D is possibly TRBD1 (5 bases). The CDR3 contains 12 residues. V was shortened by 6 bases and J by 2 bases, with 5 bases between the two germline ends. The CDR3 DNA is TGTGCCAGCAGGGGGGGCAATCAGCCCCAGCATTTT. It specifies CASRGGNQPQHF.

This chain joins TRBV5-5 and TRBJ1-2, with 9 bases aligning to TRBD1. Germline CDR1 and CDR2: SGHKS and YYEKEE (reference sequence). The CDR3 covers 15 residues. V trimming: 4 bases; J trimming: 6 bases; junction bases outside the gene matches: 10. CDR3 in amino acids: CASSGGQGISHGYTF. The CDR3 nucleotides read TGTGCCAGCAGCGGCGGACAGGGGATTTCCCATGGCTACACCTTC.

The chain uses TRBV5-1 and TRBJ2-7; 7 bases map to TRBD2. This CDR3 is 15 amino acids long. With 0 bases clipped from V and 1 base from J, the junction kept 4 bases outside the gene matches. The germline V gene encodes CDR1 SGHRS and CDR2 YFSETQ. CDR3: CASSLVPGGSYEQYF. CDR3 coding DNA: TGCGCCAGCAGCTTGGTTCCGGGGGGATCCTACGAGCAGTACTTC. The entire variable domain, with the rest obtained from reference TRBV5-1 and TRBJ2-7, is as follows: KAGVTQTPRYLIKTRGQQVTLSCSPISGHRSVSWYQQTPGQGLQFLFEYFSETQRNKGNFPGRFSGRQFSNSRSEMNVSTLELGDSALYLCASSLVPGGSYEQYFGPGTRLTVT.

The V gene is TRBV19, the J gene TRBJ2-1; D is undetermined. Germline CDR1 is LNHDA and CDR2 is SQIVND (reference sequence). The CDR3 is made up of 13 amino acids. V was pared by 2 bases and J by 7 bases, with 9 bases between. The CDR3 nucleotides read TGTGCCAGTAGTATAACAGAGTTGAATGAGCAGTTCTTC. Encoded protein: CASSITELNEQFF. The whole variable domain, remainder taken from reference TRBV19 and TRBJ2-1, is DGGITQSPKYLFRKEGQNVTLSCEQNLNHDAMYWYRQDPGQGLRLIYYSQIVNDFQKGDIAEGYSVSREKKESFPLTVTSAQKNPTAFYLCASSITELNEQFFGPGTRLTVL.

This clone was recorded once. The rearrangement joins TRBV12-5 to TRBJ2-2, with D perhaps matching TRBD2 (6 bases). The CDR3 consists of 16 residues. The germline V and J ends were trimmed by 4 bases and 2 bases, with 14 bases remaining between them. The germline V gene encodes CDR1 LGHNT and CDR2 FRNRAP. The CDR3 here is CASGWRESLNTGELFF. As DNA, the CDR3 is TGTGCTAGTGGTTGGCGGGAAAGCCTCAACACCGGGGAGCTGTTTTTT.

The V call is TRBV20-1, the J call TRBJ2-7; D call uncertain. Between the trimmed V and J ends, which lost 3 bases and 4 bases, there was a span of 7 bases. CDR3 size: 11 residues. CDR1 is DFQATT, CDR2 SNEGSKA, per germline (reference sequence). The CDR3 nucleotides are TGCAGTGCTAGTTCTGATTACGAGCAGTACTTC. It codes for CSASSDYEQYF.

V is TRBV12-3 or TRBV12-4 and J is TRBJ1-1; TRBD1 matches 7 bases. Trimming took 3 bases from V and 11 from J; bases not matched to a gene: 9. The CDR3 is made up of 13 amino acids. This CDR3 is CASSFAGQPRAFF. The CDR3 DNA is TGTGCCAGCAGTTTCGCGGGACAGCCCCGCGCTTTCTTT.

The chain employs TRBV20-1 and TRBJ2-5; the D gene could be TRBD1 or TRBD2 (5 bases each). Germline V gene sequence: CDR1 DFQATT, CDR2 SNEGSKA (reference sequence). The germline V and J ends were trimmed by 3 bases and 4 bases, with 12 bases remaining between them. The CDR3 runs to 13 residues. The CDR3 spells CSASFRAGETQYF. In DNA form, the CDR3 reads TGCAGTGCTAGTTTCAGGGCGGGAGAGACCCAGTACTTC.

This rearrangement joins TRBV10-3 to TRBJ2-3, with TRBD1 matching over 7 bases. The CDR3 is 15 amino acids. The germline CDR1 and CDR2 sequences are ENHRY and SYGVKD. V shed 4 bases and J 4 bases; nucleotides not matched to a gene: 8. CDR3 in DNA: TGTGCCATCAGTGGGGGGACAGAAGGGGCAGATACGCAGTATTTT. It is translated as CAISGGTEGADTQYF.

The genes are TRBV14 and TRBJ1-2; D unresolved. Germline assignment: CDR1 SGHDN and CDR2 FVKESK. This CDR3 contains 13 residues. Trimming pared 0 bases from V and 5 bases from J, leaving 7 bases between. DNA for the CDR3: TGTGCCAGCAGCCAAGAGCCAGTATATGGCTACACCTTC. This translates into CASSQEPVYGYTF. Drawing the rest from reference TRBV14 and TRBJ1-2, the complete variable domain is EAGVTQFPSHSVIEKGQTVTLRCDPISGHDNLYWYRRVMGKEIKFLLHFVKESKQDESGMPNNRFLAERTGGTYSTLKVQPAELEDSGVYFCASSQEPVYGYTFGSGTRLTVV.